This TCR beta chain derives from a study of cytomegalovirus exposure and HLA in healthy donors. Study as a whole: In a previous analysis, 117 million unique TCR beta sequences were found from 170 million or so T cells.

Notes on the study in general: Researchers catalogued around 150 TCR beta chains as cytomegalovirus-associated. Under in vitro conditions, a few CMV-associated chains were confirmed as specific for CMV antigens. Sequencing artifact likely explains a cluster of highly shared sequence variants.

PCR used 60 Vbeta primers and 13 Jbeta primers. Measured with immunoSEQ multiplex PCR; TCRdb has only the in-frame clones, and not every one. This table holds more than 150,000 clones, almost 80% found once. Remarks on this clone: Its specificity is not known.

CDR3 length equals 14 residues. Per germline, CDR1 MNHNY and CDR2 SVGAGI (reference sequence). J was trimmed by 6 bases and V by 6 bases; bases with no gene match: 9. The material sequenced was PBMCs. The gene calls are TRBV6-6 and TRBJ2-3; the match to TRBD1 covers 7 bases. The TCR originated in a male donor in good health and CMV-seronegative. CDR3 residues: CASSSGTETDTQYF. The DNA for the CDR3 is TGTGCCAGCAGCTCCGGGACAGAAACCGATACGCAGTATTTT.